The entry that follows covers one T cell receptor (beta chain) sequence. This clone was detected a few times. Its target antigen remains unknown. Base qualities are not provided; no much larger clone lies one nucleotide away. Trimming removed 5 bases from V and 3 bases from J; the gene matches leave 7 bases unexplained. The CDR3, cysteine through phenylalanine, is 15 amino acids long. Kept here is only the CDR3 DNA, which spans 45 bases and is read in frame from base 1. Taken from the germline V gene, the CDR1 and CDR2 loops are ENHRY and SYGVKD. Whole blood was collected in K2EDTA tubes by collaborating institutions according to the institutions' own protocols. Collaborator samples were shipped for TCRbeta analysis as frozen whole blood, isolated PBMCs, or DNA extracted from either sample type. The data were obtained in a study of blood T cell repertoires in COVID-19 (dated by TCRdb to the early 2020s). At the level of the whole study: Collaborator samples came from the United States, Italy and Spain and covered acute and convalescent phases of COVID-19. The prospective study material was composed of cDNA or gDNA derived from T cells, B-cell-depleted T cells, or PBMCs. Subjects who had been exposed to COVID-19, were actively infected with it, or had recovered from it provided the deeply sampled blood TCRbeta repertoires that made up the dataset. The repertoires were released in a freely available public database meant as a resource for research on the immune response to SARS-CoV-2. Samples came from the ongoing ImmuneRACE study (first 160 participants) plus 1,254 subjects from 6 global collaborators. Sample metadata almost always included a de-identified subject ID, COVID-19 status, age in years and sex. Where HLA class I and class II types were available, the types were taken from metadata supplied by the sample provider, not from assay-based typing. Overall study outcomes, separate from this receptor: The quantity of clinical and demographic metadata differed by source and by participant and was supplied without curation.

TCRbeta CDR3 regions were amplified from genomic DNA using the immunoSEQ Assay, a bias-controlled multiplex PCR. The authors' analysis ran thus. The number of nucleated cells in each sample was estimated from the amplification of reference gene primers within the assay. Sequence reads were collapsed and filtered to measure the absolute abundance of every unique TCRbeta CDR3 rearrangement. Productive Simpson clonality was computed per sample as the square root of Simpson's diversity index over productive rearrangements. TCRdb limited this immuneACCESS table to in-frame rearrangements with V and J called. A share of clones is missing; checked studies link under half to unresolved V genes, and the rest is unexplained. From that table come the V and J calls and clone size; the DNA was used to work out D and trimming. This sample lists 150,000 to 200,000 clones; about nine tenths were detected once. The ten largest clones take up less than 3.5% of the sample.

The sample taken for sequencing was peripheral blood. This TCR came from a man in his 70s with acute or convalescent COVID-19. The rearranged segments are TRBV10-3 and TRBJ2-1, with 7 bases aligning to TRBD2. The CDR3 protein is CAISNTRDYYNEQFF. The bases are TGTGCCATCAGTAATACTCGGGACTACTACAATGAGCAGTTCTTC.